These 19 T cell receptor beta chains were all obtained from the same sample, sequenced in a study of CD8+CD57+ T cells in acquired aplastic anemia (dated by TCRdb to the late 2010s). These reads were obtained on an Illumina HiSeq 2000. Genomic DNA served as template for TCR beta VDJ combination and CDR3 sequence profiling. TCRdb itself trimmed the public reads at Q25 with fastp, ran MiXCR and retained productive beta chains. Identical CDR3 protein sequences are pooled into one entry, listed with their most common genes and DNA. For this sample the table gives about 160,000 distinct CDR3 sequences, of which 70% to 75% were detected only once. Clones ranked in the top ten supply about 50% of the sample. Expansion of CD8+CD57+ cells had been shown by flow cytometry in the patients chosen for sequencing. The sequenced sample was sorted CD4+, CD8+, or CD8+CD57+ T cells (not recorded which) from PBMCs. These receptors all come from a human donor with aplastic anemia.

The chain recombines TRBV7-8 with TRBJ2-3, with TRBD1 identical over 11 bases. V lost 3 bases to trimming and J lost 4 bases; unmatched junction nucleotides: 6. This CDR3 has 16 amino acids. Germline values: CDR1 SGHVS, CDR2 FQNEAQ. The DNA for the CDR3 is TGTGCCAGCAGCTTTTACGGACAGGGGGCATCAGATACGCAGTATTTT. Its protein product is CASSFYGQGASDTQYF.

The chain has TRBV24-1 and TRBJ2-5; tentative D call: TRBD1 (5 bases). V lost 4 bases and J 1 base, leaving 15 bases between the germline ends. Germline lookup yields CDR1 KGHDR and CDR2 SFDVKD. This CDR3 is 16 amino acids long. The CDR3 sequence: CATSDATAGRQETQYF. DNA of the CDR3: TGTGCCACCAGTGACGCGACAGCCGGACGCCAAGAGACCCAGTACTTC.

The chain recombines TRBV7-9 with TRBJ2-3; the D gene could be TRBD1 or TRBD2 (5 bases each). Trimming removed 1 base at V and 4 bases at J, with 9 bases between. The CDR3 extends over 14 amino acids. Germline V gene lookup returns CDR1 SEHNR and CDR2 FQNEAQ (reference sequence). In DNA, the CDR3 is TGTGCCAGCAGCTTAGGGCAGGGACCAGATACGCAGTATTTT. This sequence encodes CASSLGQGPDTQYF.

This clonotype was detected only once. The genes are TRBV7-2 and TRBJ2-2, with D possibly being TRBD1 (5 bases). The CDR3 is made up of 18 amino acids. V was clipped by 3 bases and J by 4 bases, with 21 bases between them. Per germline, CDR1 SGHTA and CDR2 FQGNSA. The CDR3 region has the DNA TGTGCCAGCAGCTTCTCCGAAGGACATTGGTCTAGCACCGGGGAGCTGTTTTTT. This gives the protein CASSFSEGHWSSTGELFF.

The CDR3 region is CSASLQEYEQYF. The DNA of the CDR3 is TGCAGTGCTAGCCTACAGGAATACGAGCAGTACTTC. The chain carries TRBV20-1 and TRBJ2-7; tentatively, D is TRBD1 (5 bases). This CDR3 has 12 amino acids. V was shortened by 3 bases and J by 4 bases, with 10 bases between the two germline ends. The germline V gene has CDR1 DFQATT and CDR2 SNEGSKA (reference sequence).

The chain couples TRBV10-3 to TRBJ2-7; D not certain. Germline-derived CDR1 and CDR2 are ENHRY and SYGVKD. The CDR3 is 12 residues long. The V end was cut by 3 bases, the J end by 0 bases, with 3 bases between. The CDR3 nucleotides are TGTGCCATCAGTGATGCCTCCTACGAGCAGTACTTC. Protein sequence: CAISDASYEQYF.

V gene TRBV7-9 combines with J gene TRBJ2-4, with 9 bases fitting TRBD1. The CDR3 length is 15 residues. The ends lost 4 bases at V and 2 bases at J; junction bases unmatched: 3. The V gene's germline CDR1 is SEHNR and CDR2 FQNEAQ (reference sequence). The CDR3 is CASSWGTGSKNIQYF. The CDR3 DNA sequence: TGTGCCAGCAGCTGGGGGACAGGGTCCAAAAACATTCAGTACTTC. Full variable domain (remainder filled in from reference TRBV7-9 and TRBJ2-4): DTGVSQNPRHKITKRGQNVTFRCDPISEHNRLYWYRQTLGQGPEFLTYFQNEAQLEKSRLLSDRFSAERPKGSFSTLEIQRTEQGDSAMYLCASSWGTGSKNIQYFGAGTRLSVL.

The V call is TRBV12-3 or TRBV12-4, the J call TRBJ1-1, with D maybe TRBD1 (6 bases). Trimming cost V 8 bases and J 1 base, with 8 bases left between them. This CDR3 region has 12 residues. CDR3 coding DNA: TGTGCCAGCCGGACAGCGAACACTGAAGCTTTCTTT. Amino acid sequence: CASRTANTEAFF.

The chain links TRBV20-1 to TRBJ2-3; possible D gene TRBD1, 7 bases. The length of the CDR3 is 13 residues. Trimming cost V 6 bases and J 3 bases, with 13 bases left between them. Germline V gene sequence: CDR1 DFQATT, CDR2 SNEGSKA (reference sequence). Here the CDR3 DNA reads TGCAGTGCCAGGGGGGTAGGGACAGATACGCAGTATTTT. This codes for CSARGVGTDTQYF.

This chain links TRBV15 with TRBJ1-4; TRBD1 agrees at 8 bases. Looked up from germline, CDR1 is LNHNV and CDR2 is YYDKDF (reference sequence). This CDR3 has 15 amino acids. The J segment lost 5 bases and the V segment lost 8 bases, leaving 10 bases of the junction unmatched. CDR3 nucleotide sequence: TGTGCCACCCAAGACCCGGACAGGGCAAATGAAAAACTGTTTTTT. Its translation: CATQDPDRANEKLFF.

The chain is built from TRBV20-1 and TRBJ2-1, with 8 positions matching TRBD2. Germline V gene data show CDR1 as DFQATT and CDR2 as SNEGSKA (reference sequence). The CDR3 runs to 14 residues. Germline trimming cut 0 bases from V and 2 bases from J; bases unmatched to any gene: 0. The CDR3 nucleotides read TGCAGTGCTAGAGATAGCGGGGCCTACAATGAGCAGTTCTTC. This gives the protein CSARDSGAYNEQFF.

This clonotype was counted a single time. One end of the junction is discordant with germline, which a read error may explain. This rearrangement joins TRBV12-3 or TRBV12-4 to TRBJ2-1; D is ambiguous. This CDR3 is 12 amino acids long. DNA of the CDR3: TGTGCCAGCAGATTAGGCGACAATGAGCAGTTCTTC. Its protein is CASRLGDNEQFF.

The chain has TRBV15 and TRBJ2-1; the D call may be TRBD1 or TRBD2 (6 bases each). Germline CDR1 is LNHNV and CDR2 is YYDKDF (reference sequence). The CDR3 consists of 16 residues. Trimming stripped 0 bases from V and 2 bases from J, with 11 bases between. CDR3 residues: CATSREGGTPYNEQFF. CDR3 DNA sequence: TGTGCCACCAGCAGAGAGGGCGGGACACCCTACAATGAGCAGTTCTTC.

This clonotype occurred a few times. CDR3 bases: TGTGCCAGCAGCTTGGGGACAGGGGGTAATTCACCCCTCCACTTT. Its protein product is CASSLGTGGNSPLHF. This chain connects TRBV4-2 to TRBJ1-6; 11 positions agree with TRBD1. Germline V gene lookup returns CDR1 LGHNA and CDR2 YNFKEQ. This CDR3 has 15 amino acids. V was clipped by 5 bases and J by 6 bases; unmatched bases: 3.

The chain couples TRBV24-1 to TRBJ1-2; D uncertain. Trimming took off 5 bases at V and 8 bases at J, with 14 bases between the two ends. Germline assignment: CDR1 KGHDR and CDR2 SFDVKD. CDR3 size: 13 residues. The CDR3 reads CATSGQSAQGYTF. The CDR3 bases are TGTGCCACCAGTGGCCAATCGGCGCAGGGCTACACCTTC.

Only a few counts were recorded for this clonotype. CDR3 in amino acids: CASSLGTGGSDTQYF. CDR3 nucleotide sequence: TGTGCCAGCAGCTTAGGGACAGGGGGATCAGATACGCAGTATTTT. The V gene is TRBV11-2, the J gene TRBJ2-3, with 10 bases aligning to TRBD1. V was clipped by 1 base and J by 4 bases; unmatched bases: 2. CDR3 size: 15 residues. Germline V lookup: CDR1 SGHAT, CDR2 FQNNGV.

The chain uses TRBV20-1 and TRBJ1-6, with 10 bases fitting TRBD1. V lost 4 bases and J lost 7; bases outside the gene matches: 7. The CDR3 spans 15 residues. Germline CDR1 DFQATT, CDR2 SNEGSKA (reference sequence). CDR3 region: CSANAGQGENSPLHF. The CDR3 DNA is TGCAGTGCTAACGCCGGACAGGGGGAGAATTCACCCCTCCACTTT.

This chain uses TRBV2 with TRBJ2-3; TRBD2 aligns across 12 bases. The CDR3 loop spans 16 amino acids. From germline, CDR1 is SNHLY and CDR2 FYNNEI. The trim removed 6 bases at V and 3 bases at J, leaving 7 bases unmatched. The CDR3 nucleotides are TGTGCCAGCAGGATGACTAGCGGGGGATCGACAGATACGCAGTATTTT. Translated, it gives CASRMTSGGSTDTQYF. Full variable domain (remainder filled in from reference TRBV2 and TRBJ2-3): EPEVTQTPSHQVTQMGQEVILRCVPISNHLYFYWYRQILGQKVEFLVSFYNNEISEKSEIFDDQFSVERPDGSNFTLKIRSTKLEDSAMYFCASRMTSGGSTDTQYFGPGTRLTVL.

This clonotype has just a few counts. The chain carries TRBV7-3 and TRBJ1-3; D gene ambiguous. The CDR3 sequence is 13 residues long. Germline V gene lookup returns CDR1 SGHTA and CDR2 FQGTGA. The germline V and J ends were trimmed by 1 base and 4 bases, with 5 bases remaining between them. CDR3 sequence (DNA): TGTGCCAGCAGCTTAAACGAGGGAAACACCATATATTTT. Its protein product is CASSLNEGNTIYF.